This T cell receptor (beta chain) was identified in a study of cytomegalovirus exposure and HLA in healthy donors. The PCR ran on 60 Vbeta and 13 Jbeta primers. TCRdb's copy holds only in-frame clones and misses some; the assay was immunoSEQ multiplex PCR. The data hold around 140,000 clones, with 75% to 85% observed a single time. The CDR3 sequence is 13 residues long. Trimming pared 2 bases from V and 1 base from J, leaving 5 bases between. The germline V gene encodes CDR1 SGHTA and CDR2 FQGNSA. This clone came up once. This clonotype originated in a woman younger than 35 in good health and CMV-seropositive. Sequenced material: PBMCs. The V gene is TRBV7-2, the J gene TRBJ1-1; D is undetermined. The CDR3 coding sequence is TGTGCCAGCAGCTTAACCGGGAACACTGAAGCTTTCTTT. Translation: CASSLTGNTEAFF.